This T cell receptor (beta chain) was identified during a study of T-cell reconstitution after alpha-beta-depleted transplantation in children. Unique molecular identifiers were incorporated when the TCRbeta library was constructed. MiXCR, applied by TCRdb to the PCR reads, yields one record per CDR3 protein. The sample holds hundreds of thousands of distinct CDR3 sequences, around a third seen once. Trimming stripped 4 bases from V and 10 bases from J, with 14 bases between. Germline CDR1 SGHTA, CDR2 FQGNSA. This CDR3 region has 13 residues. The clonotype originates from a human donor who donated a stem cell graft to a child with aplastic anemia. Sequenced material: PBMCs from the stem cell graft donor, taken from the stem cell graft. The J gene is TRBJ2-1, the V gene TRBV7-2, with a tentative D call TRBD1 (6 bases). DNA of the CDR3: TGTGCCAGCAGCTCAAGGGGGTCTAGGGAGCAGTTCTTC. Residues: CASSSRGSREQFF.